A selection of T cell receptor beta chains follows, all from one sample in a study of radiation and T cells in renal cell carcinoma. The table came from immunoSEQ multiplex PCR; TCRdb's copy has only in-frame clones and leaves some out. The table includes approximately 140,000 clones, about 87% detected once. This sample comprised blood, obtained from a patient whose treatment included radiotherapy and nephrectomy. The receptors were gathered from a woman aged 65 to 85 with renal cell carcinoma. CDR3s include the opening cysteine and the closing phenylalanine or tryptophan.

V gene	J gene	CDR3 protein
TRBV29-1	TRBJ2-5	CSVIGRGETQYF
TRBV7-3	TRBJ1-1	CASSLLQGNEAFF
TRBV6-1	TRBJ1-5	CASRERDRGRNQPQHF
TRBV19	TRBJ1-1	CASSIERVRVNTEAFF
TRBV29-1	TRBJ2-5	CSDPSSGGQETQYF
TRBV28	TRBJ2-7	CASSLYGYEQYF
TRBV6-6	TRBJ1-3	CASSYSLSSGNTIYF
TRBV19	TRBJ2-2	CASNSPYAAGELFF
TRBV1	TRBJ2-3	CTSSHLSPPGSSNHTDTQYF
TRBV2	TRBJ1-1	CASSAPRQGNTEAFF
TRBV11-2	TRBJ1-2	CASSFRTGGHGYTF